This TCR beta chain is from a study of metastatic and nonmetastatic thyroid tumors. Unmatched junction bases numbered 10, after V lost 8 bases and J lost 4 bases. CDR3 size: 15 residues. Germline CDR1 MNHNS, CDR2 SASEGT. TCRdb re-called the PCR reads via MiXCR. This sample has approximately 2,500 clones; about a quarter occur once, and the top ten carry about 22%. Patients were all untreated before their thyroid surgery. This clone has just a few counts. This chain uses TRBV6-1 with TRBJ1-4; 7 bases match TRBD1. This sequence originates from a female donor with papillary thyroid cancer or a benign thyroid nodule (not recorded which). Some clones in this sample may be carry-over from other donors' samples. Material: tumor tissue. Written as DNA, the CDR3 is TGTGCCAGCCAGGGGACAGTCGGCTTTAATGAAAAACTGTTTTTT. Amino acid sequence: CASQGTVGFNEKLFF.